Below are 32 T cell receptor beta chains sequenced from a single sample in a study of blood T cells in healthy people across ages. Then a second PCR, running about 6 to 12 cycles, was carried out with a sample-barcoded 5' primer and a J-beta primer mix. Each CDR3 protein gets one entry after TCRdb re-called the 5' RACE reads with MiXCR. Found here are around 1.5 million distinct CDR3 sequences, about 31% of them singletons; the top ten hold around 11%. The material sequenced was blood. The source of these receptors is a woman aged 25 to 39 in good health.

This clonotype came up many times. The chain carries TRBV29-1 and TRBJ2-5, with 7 bases identical to TRBD2. V trimming: 2 bases; J trimming: 4 bases; junction bases outside the gene matches: 7. This CDR3 region has 14 residues. CDR1 is SQVTM, CDR2 ANQGSEA, per germline. DNA for the CDR3: TGCAGCGTTGAACGGGAGGCCCTCGGAGAGACCCAGTACTTC. It yields the protein CSVEREALGETQYF.

The chain joins TRBV29-1 to TRBJ2-1; 8 bases match TRBD1. This CDR3 is built from 14 residues. From germline, CDR1 is SQVTM and CDR2 ANQGSEA. J was trimmed by 2 bases and V by 7 bases; bases with no gene match: 7. The CDR3 protein is CSGLKDRAYNEQFF. Written as DNA, the CDR3 is TGCAGCGGACTTAAGGACAGGGCCTACAATGAGCAGTTCTTC.

This clonotype was recorded at least ten times. The chain is built from TRBV6-2 or TRBV6-3 and TRBJ2-5; 12 bases align to TRBD2. Germline CDR1 is MNHEY and CDR2 is SVGEGT. This CDR3 spans 15 amino acids. V was pared by 6 bases and J by 1 base, with 3 bases of the junction left unmatched. DNA of the CDR3: TGTGCCAGCAGATCTAGCGGGGGGGCCCAAGAGACCCAGTACTTC. The encoded protein is CASRSSGGAQETQYF.

Turning to this clonotype: Sequence at one end of the junction differs from germline and may be a read error. This sequence joins TRBV5-5 and TRBJ1-2; tentatively, D is TRBD1 (5 bases). The CDR3 is 15 amino acids. The germline V gene encodes CDR1 SGHKS and CDR2 YYEKEE (reference sequence). CDR3 amino acids: CVSSLWQGPAYGYTF. CDR3 nucleotide sequence: TGTGTCAGCAGCTTATGGCAGGGACCGGCCTATGGCTACACCTTC. Using reference TRBV5-5 and TRBJ1-2 for the parts outside the CDR3, the full variable domain is DAGVTQSPTHLIKTRGQQVTLRCSPISGHKSVSWYQQVLGQGPQFIFQYYEKEERGRGNFPDRFSARQFPNYSSELNVNALLLGDSALYLCVSSLWQGPAYGYTFGSGTRLTVV.

This clonotype was seen more than once but under ten times. The chain recombines TRBV2 with TRBJ1-4; 8 nucleotides line up with TRBD1. The germline gives CDR1 SNHLY, CDR2 FYNNEI. This CDR3 contains 13 residues. V dropped 7 bases and J dropped 8; count of bases not matched to a gene: 6. CDR3 sequence: CASTDRGGEKLFF. The CDR3, as DNA: TGTGCCAGCACCGACAGGGGCGGCGAAAAACTGTTTTTT.

The count of this clonotype is one. The rearrangement links TRBV28 to TRBJ2-5; D is uncertain. Trimming removed 6 bases from V and 0 bases from J, with 11 bases in between. Germline V CDR1 and CDR2: MDHEN, SYDVKM. This CDR3 region has 14 residues. CDR3 sequence reads: CASSPLVYQETQYF. CDR3 DNA: TGTGCCAGCAGCCCACTGGTGTACCAAGAGACCCAGTACTTC.

The J gene is TRBJ2-4, the V gene TRBV5-1; 9 bases are shared with TRBD2. With V trimmed by 1 base and J by 13 bases, 12 bases remained unmatched. Germline V gene lookup returns CDR1 SGHRS and CDR2 YFSETQ. This CDR3 is 15 amino acids long. CDR3 sequence (DNA): TGCGCCAGCAGCTTGTCGCCCCGGACTAGCGAGGCACAGTACTTC. It codes for CASSLSPRTSEAQYF.

There are a few counts of this clonotype. The chain joins TRBV6-1 to TRBJ1-5, with TRBD1 matching over 9 bases. This CDR3 has 14 amino acids. Germline V gives CDR1 MNHNS, CDR2 SASEGT. V was pared by 6 bases and J by 6 bases, with 6 bases of the junction left unmatched. The chain's CDR3 is CASRTGGLGQPQHF. The CDR3 DNA follows: TGTGCCAGCAGAACAGGGGGCCTGGGTCAGCCCCAGCATTTT.

The chain employs TRBV9 and TRBJ2-5, with D perhaps matching TRBD1 (6 bases). This CDR3 comprises 15 residues. CDR1 is SGDLS, CDR2 YYNGEE, per germline. The V end lost 3 bases, the J end lost 5 bases, and 17 bases lay between the germline ends. In DNA, the CDR3 is TGTGCCAGCAGCGCCTTCACAGGGTTCGGGGAGACCCAGTACTTC. This codes for CASSAFTGFGETQYF.

Only a few counts were recorded for this clonotype. V is TRBV5-4 and J is TRBJ2-5; no clear D gene. The V end was cut by 4 bases, the J end by 1 base, with 11 bases between. CDR1 is SGHNT and CDR2 is YYREEE in the germline V gene (reference sequence). There are 14 residues in the CDR3. The CDR3: CASSLPEVQETQYF. The CDR3 nucleotides read TGTGCCAGCAGCCTCCCAGAGGTCCAAGAGACCCAGTACTTC.

This clonotype has more than one count but fewer than ten. The chain is built from TRBV30 and TRBJ2-5; D may match TRBD1 or TRBD2 (5 bases each). The ends were cut back, 3 bases at V and 5 bases at J, with 13 bases in the middle. This CDR3 has 13 residues. CDR1 is GTSNPN, CDR2 SVGIG, per germline (reference sequence). CDR3 nucleotide sequence: TGTGCCTGGAGCGGGGCACCAAGTGAGACCCAGTACTTC. Protein: CAWSGAPSETQYF.

The chain carries TRBV7-3 and TRBJ1-4, with 10 nucleotides matching TRBD1. Germline CDR1 reads SGHTA; CDR2 reads FQGTGA. CDR3 length: 14 residues. The V and J ends lost 1 base and 7 bases, in that order; junction bases with no gene match: 0. DNA for the CDR3: TGTGCCAGCAGCTTAAGGGACAGGGGTGAAAAACTGTTTTTT. As protein: CASSLRDRGEKLFF.

This clonotype was detected only a few times. A junction end diverges from the germline sequence, so it may reflect a read error. The chain employs TRBV5-1 and TRBJ2-1; a possible D gene is TRBD1 (6 bases). The CDR3 contains 15 residues. Germline V gene data show CDR1 as SGHRS and CDR2 as YFSETQ. CDR3 bases: TGCGCTAGCAGCTTGCAGGGGACGGTCTTGTTTGAGCAGTTCTTC. Protein: CASSLQGTVLFEQFF. The entire variable domain, with the rest obtained from reference TRBV5-1 and TRBJ2-1, is as follows: KAGVTQTPRYLIKTRGQQVTLSCSPISGHRSVSWYQQTPGQGLQFLFEYFSETQRNKGNFPGRFSGRQFSNSRSEMNVSTLELGDSALYLCASSLQGTVLFEQFFGPGTRLTVL.

This clonotype was detected many times. The V and J genes are TRBV29-1 and TRBJ2-7, with 11 bases fitting TRBD1. The CDR3 spans 14 residues. Germline trimming cut 3 bases from V and 3 bases from J; bases unmatched to any gene: 4. Germline V CDR1 and CDR2: SQVTM, ANQGSEA. CDR3 nucleotide sequence: TGCAGCGTTGAGGGGACAGGGGGTGGCTACGAGCAGTACTTC. As protein: CSVEGTGGGYEQYF.

DNA of the CDR3: TGTGCCACCAGCAGAGATGTAAGCACAATCGGGAAGCAGTACTTC. It yields the protein CATSRDVSTIGKQYF. The chain couples TRBV15 to TRBJ2-5; possibly TRBD2 for D (5 bases). Germline values: CDR1 LNHNV, CDR2 YYDKDF (reference sequence). The CDR3 consists of 15 residues. Trimming left V 0 bases short and J 11 bases short, with 19 bases between. Full variable domain (remainder filled in from reference TRBV15 and TRBJ2-5): DAMVIQNPRYQVTQFGKPVTLSCSQTLNHNVMYWYQQKSSQAPKLLFHYYDKDFNNEADTPDNFQSRRPNTSFCFLDIRSPGLGDTAMYLCATSRDVSTIGKQYFGPGTRLLVL.

The V call is TRBV6-6, the J call TRBJ2-7; 10 nucleotides line up with TRBD1. J gave up 1 base and V 5 bases, and 5 bases lay outside the gene matches. In germline, CDR1 is MNHNY, CDR2 SVGAGI (reference sequence). The CDR3 contains 15 residues. The DNA of the CDR3 is TGTGCCAGCAGTAAAGGACAGGGGGAGTCCTACGAGCAGTACTTC. Protein product: CASSKGQGESYEQYF.

This clonotype has more than one count but fewer than ten. The chain uses TRBV2 and TRBJ2-7, with 7 bases lining up with TRBD1. The CDR3 length is 13 residues. V dropped 8 bases and J dropped 6; count of bases not matched to a gene: 10. CDR1 is SNHLY, CDR2 FYNNEI, per germline. CDR3 in DNA: TGTGCCAGCGCCGGGACAGTGGGTGTCGAGCAGTACTTC. It codes for CASAGTVGVEQYF.

This clonotype was seen repeatedly, ten times or more. An end of the junction does not agree with germline; a read error may underlie this. The chain couples TRBV7-3 to TRBJ2-1; TRBD2 matches 10 bases. Germline V gene sequence: CDR1 SGHTA, CDR2 FQGTGA. The CDR3 covers 15 residues. CDR3 DNA sequence: TGTGCCAGCAGTTTAAGACTAGCGGGTTACAATGAGCAGTTCTTC. Translating gives CASSLRLAGYNEQFF.

The chain joins TRBV5-1 to TRBJ2-1, with D uncertain. Germline V gene data show CDR1 as SGHRS and CDR2 as YFSETQ. With 1 base removed from V and 13 bases from J, the gap between germline ends came to 15 bases. The CDR3 runs to 13 residues. CDR3: CASSLIGPDKQFF. DNA of the CDR3: TGCGCCAGCAGCTTGATAGGGCCGGATAAACAGTTCTTC.

The genes are TRBV27 and TRBJ2-7; D remains ambiguous. Judging by the DNA end, TRBJ2-4 fits better; the J call may be wrong. This CDR3 region has 15 residues. Germline V gene sequence: CDR1 MNHEY, CDR2 SMNVEV (reference sequence). CDR3 coding DNA: TGTGCCAGCAGTTTGACGGTTCTAGGCAAAAACATTCAGTACTTC. It translates to CASSLTVLGKNIQYF.

This rearrangement joins TRBV20-1 to TRBJ2-5, with 9 positions matching TRBD2. This CDR3 has 16 residues. J gave up 1 base and V 0 bases, and 6 bases lay outside the gene matches. Germline CDR1 is DFQATT and CDR2 is SNEGSKA (reference sequence). The CDR3, as DNA: TGCAGTGCTAGAGATCAGTCTAGCGGGGCCCAAGAGACCCAGTACTTC. Residues: CSARDQSSGAQETQYF.

This clonotype appeared many times. The genes are TRBV27 and TRBJ2-1, with TRBD1 matching 7 bases. Germline V gives CDR1 MNHEY, CDR2 SMNVEV (reference sequence). Trimming cost V 7 bases and J 4 bases; bases outside gene matches: 7. The CDR3 totals 14 residues. The DNA of the CDR3 is TGTGCCAGCACATCCGGGACAGCTTACAATGAGCAGTTCTTC. As protein: CASTSGTAYNEQFF.

The V and J genes are TRBV30 and TRBJ2-3; D possibly corresponds to TRBD2 (7 bases). Germline V gives CDR1 GTSNPN, CDR2 SVGIG (reference sequence). With 3 bases removed from V and 0 bases from J, the gap between germline ends came to 13 bases. The CDR3 length is 15 residues. In DNA, the CDR3 is TGTGCCTGGAGAATGGCGGGGGCCAGCACAGATACGCAGTATTTT. This translates into CAWRMAGASTDTQYF.

The CDR3 reads CATSRELRDYEQYF. For the CDR3, the DNA is TGTGCCACCAGCAGAGAGCTCCGGGATTACGAGCAGTACTTC. V gene TRBV15 combines with J gene TRBJ2-7; D perhaps matches TRBD2 (5 bases). CDR3 length equals 14 residues. Trimming shortened V by 0 bases and J by 4 bases, and 10 bases separated the two germline ends. CDR1 and CDR2 (germline): LNHNV, YYDKDF (reference sequence). The full variable domain, completed using reference TRBV15 and TRBJ2-7, is DAMVIQNPRYQVTQFGKPVTLSCSQTLNHNVMYWYQQKSSQAPKLLFHYYDKDFNNEADTPDNFQSRRPNTSFCFLDIRSPGLGDTAMYLCATSRELRDYEQYFGPGTRLTVT.

This chain joins TRBV5-1 and TRBJ2-1, with 10 positions matching TRBD2. The V and J ends lost 1 base and 8 bases, in that order; junction bases with no gene match: 12. The CDR3 spans 17 residues. The germline gives CDR1 SGHRS, CDR2 YFSETQ. The CDR3 protein is CASSLFSASGGAYEQFF. The CDR3 DNA reads as TGCGCCAGCAGCTTGTTCTCCGCCAGCGGGGGGGCCTATGAGCAGTTCTTC.

This clonotype showed up just a few times. An end of the junction differs from the germline gene, which may be a read error. The J gene is TRBJ2-5, the V gene TRBV7-7, with D uncertain. Germline V lookup: CDR1 SSHAT, CDR2 FNYEAQ (reference sequence). CDR3 length: 15 amino acids. CDR3 DNA sequence: TGTGCCTGCAGCTTAGGAGCTGGGATGAGAGAGACCCAGTACTTC. It codes for CACSLGAGMRETQYF.

This clonotype was seen a handful of times. This chain uses TRBV6-5 with TRBJ2-3; the match to TRBD2 covers 9 bases. Germline V gives CDR1 MNHEY, CDR2 SVGAGI. V was clipped by 6 bases and J by 1 base; unmatched bases: 8. There are 16 residues in the CDR3. This CDR3 is CASRKIAGVGTDTQYF. In DNA, the CDR3 is TGTGCCAGCAGAAAGATAGCGGGAGTGGGCACAGATACGCAGTATTTT.

This clonotype was seen a handful of times. The chain recombines TRBV27 with TRBJ2-1, with 14 bases matching TRBD2. Trimming took 5 bases from V and 15 from J; bases not matched to a gene: 12. CDR1 MNHEY and CDR2 SMNVEV come from the germline V gene (reference sequence). The CDR3 is made up of 15 amino acids. The CDR3 DNA reads as TGTGCCAGCAGTCCCGTGACTAGCGGGAGGGCCCATGGGTTCTTC. Translating gives CASSPVTSGRAHGFF.

J is TRBJ2-1 and V is TRBV6-6; D is uncertain. The V and J ends lost 2 bases and 5 bases respectively, with 7 bases between them. CDR3 length equals 13 residues. Germline CDR1 and CDR2: MNHNY and SVGAGI (reference sequence). The CDR3 reads CASSYSFNNEQFF. CDR3 DNA: TGTGCCAGCAGTTACAGCTTCAACAATGAGCAGTTCTTC.

This chain uses TRBV7-9 with TRBJ2-3, with D possibly being TRBD2 (5 bases). The CDR3 is 16 amino acids. Trimming stripped 0 bases from V and 1 base from J, with 11 bases between. CDR1 is SEHNR, CDR2 FQNEAQ, per germline (reference sequence). CDR3 loop: CASSLAEVPGTDTQYF. The CDR3, as DNA: TGTGCCAGCAGCTTAGCGGAGGTCCCCGGCACAGATACGCAGTATTTT.

This clonotype was detected ten times or more. The rearrangement uses TRBV4-1 and TRBJ2-1; 7 bases fit TRBD2. The CDR3 length is 14 residues. Trimming cost V 4 bases and J 4 bases; bases outside gene matches: 4. CDR1 and CDR2 from the germline V gene are MGHRA and YSYEKL. The CDR3 loop reads CASSRVGGYNEQFF. The CDR3 region has the DNA TGCGCCAGCAGCCGGGTCGGGGGGTACAATGAGCAGTTCTTC.

The chain combines TRBV5-5 with TRBJ2-5; unclear D gene. The V end was cut by 4 bases, the J end by 0 bases, with 13 bases between. Germline V CDR1 and CDR2: SGHKS, YYEKEE (reference sequence). The CDR3 is 15 residues long. CDR3 nucleotides: TGTGCCAGCAGCCGCACCTCGGTTTACCAAGAGACCCAGTACTTC. Translation gives CASSRTSVYQETQYF. The full variable domain, its missing parts supplied by reference TRBV5-5 and TRBJ2-5, is DAGVTQSPTHLIKTRGQQVTLRCSPISGHKSVSWYQQVLGQGPQFIFQYYEKEERGRGNFPDRFSARQFPNYSSELNVNALLLGDSALYLCASSRTSVYQETQYFGPGTRLLVL.